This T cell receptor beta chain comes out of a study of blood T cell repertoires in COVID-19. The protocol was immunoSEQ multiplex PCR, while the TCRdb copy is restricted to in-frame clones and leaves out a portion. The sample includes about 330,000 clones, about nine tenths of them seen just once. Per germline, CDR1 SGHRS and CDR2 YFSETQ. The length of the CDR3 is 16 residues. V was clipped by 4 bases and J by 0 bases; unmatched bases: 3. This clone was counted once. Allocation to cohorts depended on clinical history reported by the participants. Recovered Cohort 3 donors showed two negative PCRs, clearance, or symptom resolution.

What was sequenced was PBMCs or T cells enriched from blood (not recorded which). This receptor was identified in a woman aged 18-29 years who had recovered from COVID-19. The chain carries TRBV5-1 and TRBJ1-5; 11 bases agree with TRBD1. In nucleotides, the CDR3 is TGCGCCAGCAGCCCAGGACAGGGGGCTAGCAATCAGCCCCAGCATTTT. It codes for CASSPGQGASNQPQHF.